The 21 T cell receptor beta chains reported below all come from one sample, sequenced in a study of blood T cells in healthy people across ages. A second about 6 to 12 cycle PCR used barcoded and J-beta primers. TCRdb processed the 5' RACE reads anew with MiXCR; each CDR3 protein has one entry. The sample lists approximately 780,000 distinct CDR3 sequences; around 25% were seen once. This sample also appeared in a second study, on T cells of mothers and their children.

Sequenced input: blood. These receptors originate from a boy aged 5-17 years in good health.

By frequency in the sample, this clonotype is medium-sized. The CDR3 DNA reads as TGCGCCAGCAGCTTCTCAGGGACGGATACCTACGAGCAGTACTTC. Its protein product is CASSFSGTDTYEQYF. The rearrangement links TRBV5-1 to TRBJ2-7; the D call may be TRBD1 or TRBD2 (5 bases each). There are 15 residues in the CDR3. The V end lost 2 bases, the J end lost 2 bases, and 14 bases lay between the germline ends. The V gene's germline CDR1 is SGHRS and CDR2 YFSETQ.

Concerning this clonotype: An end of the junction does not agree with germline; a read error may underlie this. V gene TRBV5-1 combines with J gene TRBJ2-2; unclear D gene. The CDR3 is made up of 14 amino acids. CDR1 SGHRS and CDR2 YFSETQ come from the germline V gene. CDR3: CASSLERNTGELFF. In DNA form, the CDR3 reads TGTGCCAGCAGTTTGGAGCGAAACACCGGGGAGCTGTTTTTT.

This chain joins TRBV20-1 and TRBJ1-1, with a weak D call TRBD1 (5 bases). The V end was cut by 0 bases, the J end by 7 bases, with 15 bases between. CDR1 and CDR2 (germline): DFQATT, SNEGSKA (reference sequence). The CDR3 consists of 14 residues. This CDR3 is CSARDSKGKGEAFF. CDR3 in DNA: TGCAGTGCTAGAGATTCGAAGGGGAAGGGTGAAGCTTTCTTT.

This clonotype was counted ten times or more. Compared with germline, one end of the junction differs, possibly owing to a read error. As DNA, the CDR3 is TGTGCCAGCTCCCTAGCGGGGGGGAACAATGAGCAGTTCTTC. It yields the protein CASSLAGGNNEQFF. The chain combines TRBV5-1 with TRBJ2-1, with 12 nucleotides matching TRBD2. CDR1 and CDR2 from the germline V gene are SGHRS and YFSETQ. The CDR3 has 14 residues.

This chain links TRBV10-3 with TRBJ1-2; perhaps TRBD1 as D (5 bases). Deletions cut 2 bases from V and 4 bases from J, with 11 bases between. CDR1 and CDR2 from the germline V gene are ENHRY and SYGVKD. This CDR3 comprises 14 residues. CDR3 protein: CAISEGVQGYGYTF. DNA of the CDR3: TGTGCCATCAGTGAGGGGGTCCAGGGCTATGGCTACACCTTC.

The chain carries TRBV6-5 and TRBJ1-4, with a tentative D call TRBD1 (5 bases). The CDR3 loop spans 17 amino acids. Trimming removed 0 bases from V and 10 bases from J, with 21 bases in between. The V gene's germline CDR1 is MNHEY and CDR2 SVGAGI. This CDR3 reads CASSYSFDGQGGAKLFF. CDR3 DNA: TGTGCCAGCAGTTACTCTTTCGACGGGCAGGGTGGCGCAAAACTGTTTTTT.

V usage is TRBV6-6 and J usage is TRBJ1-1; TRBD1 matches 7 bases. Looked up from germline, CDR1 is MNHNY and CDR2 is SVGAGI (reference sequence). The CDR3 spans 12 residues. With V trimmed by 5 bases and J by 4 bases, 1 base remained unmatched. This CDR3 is CASSGDSTEAFF. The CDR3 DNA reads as TGTGCCAGCAGTGGGGACAGCACTGAAGCTTTCTTT.

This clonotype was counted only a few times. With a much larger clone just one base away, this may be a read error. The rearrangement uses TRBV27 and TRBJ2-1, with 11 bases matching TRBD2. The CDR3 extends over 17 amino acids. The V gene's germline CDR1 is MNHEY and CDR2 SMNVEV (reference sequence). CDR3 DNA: TGTGCCTGCAGTTTATCGATGGCTAGCGGGGGGTACAATGAGCAGTTCTTC. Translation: CACSLSMASGGYNEQFF.

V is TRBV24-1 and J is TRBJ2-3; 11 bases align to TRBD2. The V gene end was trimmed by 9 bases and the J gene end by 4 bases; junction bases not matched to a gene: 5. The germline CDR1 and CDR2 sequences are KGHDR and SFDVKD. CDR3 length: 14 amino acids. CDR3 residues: CATQGTSGPDTQYF. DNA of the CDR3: TGTGCCACCCAGGGGACTAGCGGACCAGATACGCAGTATTTT.

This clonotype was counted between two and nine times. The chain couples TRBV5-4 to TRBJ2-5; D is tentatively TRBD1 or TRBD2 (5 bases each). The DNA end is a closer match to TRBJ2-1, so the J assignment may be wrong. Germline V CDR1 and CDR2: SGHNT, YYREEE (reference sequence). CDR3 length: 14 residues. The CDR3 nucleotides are TGTGCCAGCAGCACAGGACTGGGCGGCAATGAGCAGTTCTTC. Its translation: CASSTGLGGNEQFF.

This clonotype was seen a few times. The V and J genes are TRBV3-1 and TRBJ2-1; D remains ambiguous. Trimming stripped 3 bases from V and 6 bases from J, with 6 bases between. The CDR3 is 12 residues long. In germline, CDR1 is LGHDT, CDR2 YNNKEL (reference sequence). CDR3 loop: CASSQTINEQFF. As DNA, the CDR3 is TGTGCCAGCAGCCAGACCATCAATGAGCAGTTCTTC.

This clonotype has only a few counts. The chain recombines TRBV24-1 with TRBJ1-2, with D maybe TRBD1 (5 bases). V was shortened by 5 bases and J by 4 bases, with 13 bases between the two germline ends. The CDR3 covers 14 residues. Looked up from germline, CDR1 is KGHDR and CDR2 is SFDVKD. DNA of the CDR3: TGTGCCACCAGTGCCGCTGACAGACCCTATGGCTACACCTTC. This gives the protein CATSAADRPYGYTF.

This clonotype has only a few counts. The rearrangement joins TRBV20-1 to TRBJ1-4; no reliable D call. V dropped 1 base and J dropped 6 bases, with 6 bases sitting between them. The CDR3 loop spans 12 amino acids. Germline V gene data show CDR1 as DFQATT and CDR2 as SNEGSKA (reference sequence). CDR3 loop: CSARVPDEKLFF. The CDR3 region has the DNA TGCAGTGCTAGAGTCCCGGATGAAAAACTGTTTTTT.

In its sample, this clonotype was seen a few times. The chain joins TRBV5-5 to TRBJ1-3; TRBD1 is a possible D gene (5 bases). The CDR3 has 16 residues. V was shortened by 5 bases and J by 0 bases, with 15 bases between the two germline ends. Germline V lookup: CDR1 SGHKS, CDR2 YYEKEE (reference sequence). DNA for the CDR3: TGTGCCAGCAGGCCAAACCTTCAGGGCTCTGGAAACACCATATATTTT. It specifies CASRPNLQGSGNTIYF.

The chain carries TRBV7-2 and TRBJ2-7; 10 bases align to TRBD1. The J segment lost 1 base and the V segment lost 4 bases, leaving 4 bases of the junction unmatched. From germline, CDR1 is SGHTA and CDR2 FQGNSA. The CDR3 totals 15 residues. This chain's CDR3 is CASSSGQGRSYEQYF. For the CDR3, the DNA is TGTGCCAGCAGCTCGGGACAGGGGCGTTCCTACGAGCAGTACTTC.

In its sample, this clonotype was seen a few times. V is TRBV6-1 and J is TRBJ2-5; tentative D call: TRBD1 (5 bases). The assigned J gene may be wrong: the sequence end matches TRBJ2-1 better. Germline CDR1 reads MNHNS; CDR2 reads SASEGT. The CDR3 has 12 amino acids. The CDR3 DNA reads TGTGCCAGCAGTGCAAGGGGTTATGAGCAGTTCTTC. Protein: CASSARGYEQFF.

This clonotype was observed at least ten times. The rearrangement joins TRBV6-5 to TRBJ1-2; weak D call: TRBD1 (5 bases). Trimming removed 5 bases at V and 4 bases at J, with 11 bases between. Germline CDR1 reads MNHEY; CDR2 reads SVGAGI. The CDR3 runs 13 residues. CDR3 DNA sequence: TGTGCCAGCAGTCCAGACAGACGCTATGGCTACACCTTC. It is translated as CASSPDRRYGYTF.

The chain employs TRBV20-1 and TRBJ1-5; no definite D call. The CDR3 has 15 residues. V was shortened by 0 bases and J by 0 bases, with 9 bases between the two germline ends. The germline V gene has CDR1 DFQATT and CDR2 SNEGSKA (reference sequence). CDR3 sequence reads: CSARDNPGSNQPQHF. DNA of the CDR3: TGCAGTGCTAGAGATAATCCAGGTAGCAATCAGCCCCAGCATTTT.

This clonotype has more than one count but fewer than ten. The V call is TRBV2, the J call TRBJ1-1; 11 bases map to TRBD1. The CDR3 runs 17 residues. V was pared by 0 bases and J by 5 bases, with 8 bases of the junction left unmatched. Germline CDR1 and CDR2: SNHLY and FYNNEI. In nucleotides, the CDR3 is TGTGCCAGCAGTGAAGCCCAGGACAGGGGGCTTGGGACTGAAGCTTTCTTT. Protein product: CASSEAQDRGLGTEAFF.

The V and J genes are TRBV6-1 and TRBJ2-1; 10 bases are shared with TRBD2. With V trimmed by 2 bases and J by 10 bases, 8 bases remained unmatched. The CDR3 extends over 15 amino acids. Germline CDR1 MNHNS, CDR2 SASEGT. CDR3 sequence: CASSEWLAGAGEQFF. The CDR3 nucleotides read TGTGCCAGCAGTGAATGGCTAGCGGGGGCAGGGGAGCAGTTCTTC.

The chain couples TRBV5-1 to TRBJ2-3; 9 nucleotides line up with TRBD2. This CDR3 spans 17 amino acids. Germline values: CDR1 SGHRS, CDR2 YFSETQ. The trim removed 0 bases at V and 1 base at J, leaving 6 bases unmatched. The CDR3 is CASSLGAGGRGTDTQYF. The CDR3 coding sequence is TGCGCCAGCAGCTTGGGTGCGGGGGGGCGCGGCACAGATACGCAGTATTTT.